The rows below give T cell receptor beta chains drawn from one sample of a study of neurological immune-mediated disorders. Via MiXCR, TCRdb re-called the 5' RACE reads, giving one row per CDR3 protein. The sample has around 47,000 distinct CDR3 sequences, under 25% seen once. Sequenced: PBMCs. These receptors came from a man aged 55 to 70 with HTLV-1-associated myelopathy (HAM/TSP). The CDR3 runs from the conserved cysteine through the conserved F or W. D genes are given only for firm matches. Size tells how often a clone was seen (once, few, many) or the class of an expanded clone, and some rows leave it out.

J gene: TRBJ2-3
D gene: NA
clone size: many
V gene: TRBV7-9
CDR3 DNA: TGTGCCAGCAGCCGGGACGGCACAGATACGCAGTATTTT
CDR3 protein: CASSRDGTDTQYF

J gene: TRBJ2-4
D gene: NA
clone size: many
V gene: TRBV7-9
CDR3 DNA: TGTGCCAGCAGCCACGGGAACAAAAACATTCAGTACTTC
CDR3 protein: CASSHGNKNIQYF

J gene: TRBJ1-1
D gene: NA
clone size: NA
V gene: TRBV5-1
CDR3 DNA: TGCGCCAGCAGCTTGGGCGCCCCGACTGAAGCTTTCTTT
CDR3 protein: CASSLGAPTEAFF

J gene: TRBJ2-5
D gene: NA
clone size: many
V gene: TRBV11-1
CDR3 DNA: TGTGCCAGCAGCTTACGGGGGACAGCCCGAGGGATGGTGACCCAGTACTTC
CDR3 protein: CASSLRGTARGMVTQYF

J gene: TRBJ2-1
D gene: NA
clone size: many
V gene: TRBV4-1
CDR3 DNA: TGCGCCAGCAGCCAAGTAGAAGGCAGACAGGACCCTCAGGATGAGCAGTTCTTC
CDR3 protein: CASSQVEGRQDPQDEQFF

J gene: TRBJ1-1
D gene: NA
clone size: many
V gene: TRBV5-1
CDR3 DNA: TGCGCCAGCAGCTTGATAGAGAACACTGAAGCTTTCTTT
CDR3 protein: CASSLIENTEAFF

J gene: TRBJ2-1
D gene: TRBD2
clone size: many
V gene: TRBV20-1
CDR3 DNA: TGCAGTGCTAGAAGTCTAGCGGTTTACAATGAGCAGTTCTTC
CDR3 protein: CSARSLAVYNEQFF

J gene: TRBJ1-1
D gene: NA
clone size: many
V gene: TRBV7-3
CDR3 DNA: TGTGCCAGCAGCTTAGGGGGGTTGGCTGAAGCTTTCTTT
CDR3 protein: CASSLGGLAEAFF

J gene: TRBJ1-1
D gene: NA
clone size: many
V gene: TRBV14
CDR3 DNA: TGTGCCAGCAGCCTAAGGGGGAGGACCACTGAAGCTTTCTTT
CDR3 protein: CASSLRGRTTEAFF

J gene: TRBJ2-1
D gene: TRBD2
clone size: many
V gene: TRBV10-3
CDR3 DNA: TGTGCCATCAGTGAGCTATTAGCGGGATGGGGGCAAAATGAGCAGTTCTTC
CDR3 protein: CAISELLAGWGQNEQFF

J gene: TRBJ2-7
D gene: NA
clone size: many
V gene: TRBV7-2
CDR3 DNA: TGTGCCAGCAGCTTCGGGGCCCACCGCGGCGAGCAGTACTTC
CDR3 protein: CASSFGAHRGEQYF